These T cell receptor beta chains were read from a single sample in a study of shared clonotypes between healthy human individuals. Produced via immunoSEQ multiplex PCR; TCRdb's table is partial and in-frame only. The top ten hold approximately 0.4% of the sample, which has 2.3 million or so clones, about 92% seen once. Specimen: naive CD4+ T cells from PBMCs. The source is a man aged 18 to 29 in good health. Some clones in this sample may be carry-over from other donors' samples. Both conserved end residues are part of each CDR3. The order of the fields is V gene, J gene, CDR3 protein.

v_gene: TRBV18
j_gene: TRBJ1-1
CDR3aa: CASSPRGGLNTEAFF

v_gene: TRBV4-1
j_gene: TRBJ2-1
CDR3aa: CASSQGPMGRSYNEQFF

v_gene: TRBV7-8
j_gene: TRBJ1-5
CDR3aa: CASSGRQGGNQPQHF

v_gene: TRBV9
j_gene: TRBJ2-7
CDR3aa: CASSEAAGGPYEQYF

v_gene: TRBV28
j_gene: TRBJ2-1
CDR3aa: CASSLLGGQGSNEQFF

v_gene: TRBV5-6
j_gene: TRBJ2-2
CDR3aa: CASSLRTVHNTGELFF

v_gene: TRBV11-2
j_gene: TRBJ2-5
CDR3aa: CASSFMGTQYF

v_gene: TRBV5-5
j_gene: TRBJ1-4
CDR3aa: CASSLVGGYEKLFF

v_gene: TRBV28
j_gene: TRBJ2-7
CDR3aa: CASSYPVYEQYF

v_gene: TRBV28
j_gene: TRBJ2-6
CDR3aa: CASGILRGSGANVLTF

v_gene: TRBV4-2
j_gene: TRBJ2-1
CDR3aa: CASSRYSGRVDEQFF